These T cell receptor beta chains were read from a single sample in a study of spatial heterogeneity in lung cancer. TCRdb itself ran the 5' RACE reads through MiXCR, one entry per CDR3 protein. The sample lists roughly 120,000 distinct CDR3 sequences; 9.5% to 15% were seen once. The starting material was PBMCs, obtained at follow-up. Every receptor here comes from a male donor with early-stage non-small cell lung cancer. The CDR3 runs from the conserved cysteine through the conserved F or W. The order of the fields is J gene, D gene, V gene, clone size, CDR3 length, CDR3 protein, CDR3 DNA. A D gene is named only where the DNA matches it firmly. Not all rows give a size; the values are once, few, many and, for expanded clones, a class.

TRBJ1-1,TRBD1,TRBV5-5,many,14,CASSLTGENTEAFF,TGTGCCAGCAGCTTGACAGGGGAGAACACTGAAGCTTTCTTT
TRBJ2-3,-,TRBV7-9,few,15,CASSLDVRSTDTQYF,TGTGCCAGCAGCTTAGATGTCCGTAGCACAGATACGCAGTATTTT
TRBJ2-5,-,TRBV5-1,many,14,CASSLGVYQETQYF,TGCGCCAGCAGCTTGGGAGTGTACCAAGAGACCCAGTACTTC
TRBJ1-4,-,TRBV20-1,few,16,CSAFSTDDATNEKLFF,TGCAGTGCGTTCTCAACGGACGACGCAACTAATGAAAAACTGTTTTTT
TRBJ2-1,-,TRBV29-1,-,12,CSVERAGNEQFF,TGCAGCGTTGAAAGGGCGGGCAATGAGCAGTTCTTC
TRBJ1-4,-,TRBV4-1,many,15,CASSRQLATNEKLFF,TGCGCCAGCAGCCGCCAACTGGCAACTAATGAAAAACTGTTTTTT
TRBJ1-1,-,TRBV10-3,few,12,CAISEAGIEAFF,TGTGCCATCAGTGAGGCCGGGATTGAAGCTTTCTTT
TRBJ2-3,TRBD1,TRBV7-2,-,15,CASSLGQGWTDTQYF,TGTGCCAGCAGCTTAGGACAGGGGTGGACAGATACGCAGTATTTT
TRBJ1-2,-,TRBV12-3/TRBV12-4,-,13,CASSTGRIYGYTF,TGTGCCAGCAGTACAGGGCGAATTTATGGCTACACCTTC
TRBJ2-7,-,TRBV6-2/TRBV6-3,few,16,CASSYSSQWGTYEQYF,TGTGCCAGCAGTTACTCGTCCCAATGGGGCACCTACGAGCAGTACTTC
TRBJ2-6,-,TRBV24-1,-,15,CATSDPPGGSNVLTF,TGTGCCACCAGTGACCCCCCCGGGGGCTCCAACGTCCTGACTTTC
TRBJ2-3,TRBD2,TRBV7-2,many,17,CASSLAGGPSSTDTQYF,TGTGCCAGCTCTCTAGCGGGGGGGCCGAGTAGCACAGATACGCAGTATTTT
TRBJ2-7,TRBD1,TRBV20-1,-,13,CSAFRDSSYEQYF,TGCAGTGCTTTTCGGGACAGCTCCTACGAGCAGTACTTC
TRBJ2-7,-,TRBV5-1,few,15,CASSLAPTGLAEQYF,TGCGCCAGCAGCTTGGCTCCTACAGGGTTGGCCGAGCAGTACTTC
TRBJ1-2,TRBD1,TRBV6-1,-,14,CASSTGDSNYGYTF,TGTGCCAGCAGTACAGGGGACTCTAACTATGGCTACACCTTC
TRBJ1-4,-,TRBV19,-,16,CASRERPGDGNEKLFF,TGTGCCAGTCGCGAACGGCCGGGGGACGGTAATGAAAAACTGTTTTTT
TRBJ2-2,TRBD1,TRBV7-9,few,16,CASSPKWRQGAGELFF,TGTGCCAGCAGCCCCAAATGGCGACAGGGCGCCGGGGAGCTGTTTTTT